This T cell receptor beta chain emerged from a study of blood T cell repertoires in COVID-19 (TCRdb year 2020). In terms of the full investigation: Samples covering the acute and convalescent phases of COVID-19 were provided by collaborators in the United States, Italy and Spain. The prospective study material was composed of cDNA or gDNA derived from T cells, B-cell-depleted T cells, or PBMCs. Subjects who had been exposed to COVID-19, were actively infected with it, or had recovered from it provided the deeply sampled blood TCRbeta repertoires that made up the dataset. A freely available public database, intended as a resource for researchers studying the immune response to SARS-CoV-2, is where the repertoires were released. Samples were obtained from the ongoing ImmuneRACE study (first 160 participants) and from over a thousand subjects provided by 6 global collaborators. Nearly every sample came with metadata listing a de-identified subject ID, COVID-19 status, age in years and sex. Where available, HLA class I and class II types were taken from metadata supplied by the sample provider and were not determined by assay-based typing. The paper's findings and limits, for the study overall: Clinical and demographic metadata were provided uncurated, with the amount varying by source and participant.

As to this clone: The specificity of this receptor is unknown. Base qualities are not at hand, and no much larger clone is one base apart.

A second Seattle source provided samples from volunteer blood donors who had recovered from COVID-19. Collaborating institutions collected whole blood in K2EDTA tubes following their own protocols. Collaborator samples were shipped for TCRbeta analysis as frozen whole blood, isolated PBMCs, or DNA extracted from either sample type. TCRbeta CDR3 regions were amplified from genomic DNA by means of the immunoSEQ Assay, a bias-controlled multiplex PCR. Per the original workflow: The number of nucleated cells in each sample was estimated from the amplification of reference gene primers within the assay. To quantify the absolute abundance of each unique TCRbeta CDR3 rearrangement, sequence reads were collapsed and filtered. For each sample, productive Simpson clonality was calculated as the square root of Simpson's diversity index over productive rearrangements. Not all clones reach the TCRdb copy of this immuneACCESS table, which keeps in-frame sequences only. Checked studies attribute under half of the gap to unresolved V genes and leave the rest unexplained. V and J calls and clone size are given by that table; D and trimming were obtained from the DNA. The sample table contains hundreds of thousands of clones; only one count was recorded for about 90% of them. The top ten clones comprise 2.1% of the sample.

The V end loses 6 bases and the J end loses 0 bases, and a stretch of 10 bases separates them. CDR1 and CDR2, looked up from the germline V gene, are SGHRS and YFSETQ. The CDR3, from cysteine to phenylalanine, totals 14 residues. Kept here is only the CDR3 DNA, which spans 42 bases and is read in frame from base 1. The V and J segments used are TRBV5-1 and TRBJ1-3; perhaps TRBD1 is the D gene, with 6 bases matching. This receptor was obtained from a woman aged 25 to 39 who had recovered from COVID-19. The source material was peripheral blood. The DNA is as follows: TGCGCCAGCAACCTAGGGGGCTCTGGAAACACCATATATTTT. Its protein is CASNLGGSGNTIYF.